The 12 T cell receptor beta chains reported below all come from one sample, sequenced in a study of T cells in Graves' hyperthyroidism and ophthalmopathy. The investigators amplified TCR beta CDR3 regions from RNA transcripts. Primed by the HTBI set, a first-round RT-PCR was run on the TCR CDR3. TCRdb analysed the multiplex PCR reads with MiXCR anew, one entry per CDR3 protein. The sample includes roughly 500,000 distinct CDR3 sequences, around 43% seen only once; the top ten take about two fifths. Sequencing input: peripheral blood or thyroid tissue (not recorded which). The receptors were sampled from an adult woman with Graves' disease, either hyperthyroidism or ophthalmopathy (not recorded which).

This clonotype was detected ten times or more. The chain joins TRBV6-2 or TRBV6-3 to TRBJ1-6, with D possibly matching TRBD1 (6 bases). V was shortened by 7 bases and J by 6 bases, with 13 bases between the two germline ends. This CDR3 region has 14 residues. CDR1 MNHEY and CDR2 SVGEGT come from the germline V gene. This chain's CDR3 is CASISTGANSPLHF. The CDR3, as DNA: TGTGCCAGCATCTCGACAGGAGCTAATTCACCCCTCCACTTT.

The V call is TRBV15, the J call TRBJ1-1; no clear D gene. Trimming shortened V by 0 bases and J by 3 bases, and 8 bases separated the two germline ends. CDR3 length equals 14 residues. CDR1 is LNHNV and CDR2 is YYDKDF in the germline V gene (reference sequence). This CDR3 is CATSRDLRDTEAFF. The CDR3 region has the DNA TGTGCCACCAGCAGAGATCTAAGGGACACTGAAGCTTTCTTT.

The rearrangement joins TRBV15 to TRBJ2-7, with 12 bases lining up with TRBD2. Germline assignment: CDR1 LNHNV and CDR2 YYDKDF (reference sequence). This CDR3 is 20 amino acids long. V lost 0 bases and J lost 2; bases outside the gene matches: 14. In nucleotides, the CDR3 is TGTGCCACCAGCAGAGAAAGGTCGGGAACTAGCGGGAGGCGTACCTACGAGCAGTACTTC. It codes for CATSRERSGTSGRRTYEQYF.

The rearrangement uses TRBV18 and TRBJ1-2, with D tentatively TRBD1 (6 bases). CDR1 is KGHSH, CDR2 LQKENI, per germline. This CDR3 comprises 14 residues. The V gene lost 2 bases and the J gene lost 4 bases, with 11 bases spanning the gap. CDR3 amino acids: CASSPAPGVYGYTF. CDR3 nucleotides: TGTGCCAGCTCACCAGCCCCAGGGGTCTATGGCTACACCTTC.

The chain is built from TRBV6-1 and TRBJ2-6; 10 nucleotides align to TRBD2. Losses at the gene ends were 4 bases for V and 0 bases for J; bases not matched to a gene: 21. Germline values: CDR1 MNHNS, CDR2 SASEGT. The length of the CDR3 is 23 residues. Here the CDR3 reads CASSASKDPPELAGSSGANVLTF. Here the CDR3 DNA reads TGTGCCAGCAGTGCCTCTAAAGACCCTCCCGAACTAGCGGGAAGCTCTGGGGCCAACGTCCTGACTTTC.

On this clonotype: The junction departs from the called germline gene at one end, perhaps through a read error. This sequence joins TRBV4-2 and TRBJ2-7; possibly TRBD1 or TRBD2 for D (7 bases each). The CDR3 covers 15 residues. Germline lookup yields CDR1 LGHNA and CDR2 YNFKEQ. The CDR3: CASSQVGRGPFEHYF. The CDR3 nucleotides are TGTGCCAGCAGCCAAGTTGGGAGGGGGCCCTTCGAGCACTACTTC.

This sequence joins TRBV2 and TRBJ2-5; maybe TRBD2 (5 bases). Looked up from germline, CDR1 is SNHLY and CDR2 is FYNNEI. CDR3 length: 15 residues. V lost 6 bases and J lost 4, with 18 bases in between. The DNA of the CDR3 is TGTGCCAGCAGGCCACGGACGGTGGCGGGAGAGACCCAGTACTTC. Its protein is CASRPRTVAGETQYF.

The chain uses TRBV19 and TRBJ2-6, with a tentative D call TRBD2 (6 bases). The V gene lost 2 bases and the J gene lost 1 base, with 12 bases spanning the gap. This CDR3 has 17 amino acids. CDR1 and CDR2 (germline): LNHDA, SQIVND (reference sequence). CDR3: CASSIRGWRSGANVLTF. CDR3 coding DNA: TGTGCCAGTAGTATACGGGGGTGGAGATCTGGGGCCAACGTCCTGACTTTC. Full variable domain (missing parts from reference TRBV19 and TRBJ2-6): DGGITQSPKYLFRKEGQNVTLSCEQNLNHDAMYWYRQDPGQGLRLIYYSQIVNDFQKGDIAEGYSVSREKKESFPLTVTSAQKNPTAFYLCASSIRGWRSGANVLTFGAGSRLTVL.

As regards this clonotype: Being one base from a much bigger clone, this may be a read error. The chain carries TRBV7-2 and TRBJ1-3; TRBD1 is a possible D gene (5 bases). The length of the CDR3 is 15 residues. Germline V gene data show CDR1 as SGHTA and CDR2 as FQGNSA. CDR3 in amino acids: CASSPLTAVGSTIYF. DNA of the CDR3: TGTGCCAGCAGCCCCTTGACAGCCGTTGGAAGCACCATATATTTT.

This chain uses TRBV19 with TRBJ1-4; 9 bases are shared with TRBD1. After removal of 3 bases from V and 8 bases from J, the junction contained 7 bases not matched to a gene. Germline CDR1 and CDR2: LNHDA and SQIVND (reference sequence). The CDR3 length is 15 residues. The CDR3 coding sequence is TGTGCCAGTAGTATTGTGGGACAGGGCGGCGAAAAACTGTTTTTT. Translating gives CASSIVGQGGEKLFF.

This chain connects TRBV15 to TRBJ1-5; no firm D call. Germline CDR1 and CDR2: LNHNV and YYDKDF (reference sequence). This CDR3 region has 14 residues. Trimming shortened V by 0 bases and J by 1 base, and 4 bases separated the two germline ends. The CDR3 spells CATSRDLSNQPQHF. CDR3 coding DNA: TGTGCCACCAGCAGAGATCTGAGCAATCAGCCCCAGCATTTT.

Worth noting for this clonotype: A read error may explain this, as a much larger clone is one base away. The chain has TRBV5-1 and TRBJ2-5; either TRBD1 or TRBD2 may fit D (6 bases each). Germline values: CDR1 SGHRS, CDR2 YFSETQ. The CDR3 has 15 residues. The CDR3 DNA reads as TGCGCCAGCAGCTTGGCTCTGGGGGGCGCGGAGACCCGGTACTTC. As protein: CASSLALGGAETRYF.